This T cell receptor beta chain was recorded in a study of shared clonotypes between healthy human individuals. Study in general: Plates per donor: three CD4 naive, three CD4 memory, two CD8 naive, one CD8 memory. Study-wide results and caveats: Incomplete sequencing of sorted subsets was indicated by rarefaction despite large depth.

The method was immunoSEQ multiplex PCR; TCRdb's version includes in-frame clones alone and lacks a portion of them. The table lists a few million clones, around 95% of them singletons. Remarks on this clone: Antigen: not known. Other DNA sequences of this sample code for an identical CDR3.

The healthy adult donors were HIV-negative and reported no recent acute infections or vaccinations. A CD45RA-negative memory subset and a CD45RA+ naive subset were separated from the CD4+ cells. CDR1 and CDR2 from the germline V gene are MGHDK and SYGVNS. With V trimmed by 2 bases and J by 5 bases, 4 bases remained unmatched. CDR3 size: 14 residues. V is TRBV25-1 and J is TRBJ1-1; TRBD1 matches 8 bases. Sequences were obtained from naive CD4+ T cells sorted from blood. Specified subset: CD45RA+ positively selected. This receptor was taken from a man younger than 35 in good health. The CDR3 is CASSETGGGTEAFF. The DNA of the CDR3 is TGTGCCAGCAGTGAAACAGGGGGAGGGACTGAAGCTTTCTTT.